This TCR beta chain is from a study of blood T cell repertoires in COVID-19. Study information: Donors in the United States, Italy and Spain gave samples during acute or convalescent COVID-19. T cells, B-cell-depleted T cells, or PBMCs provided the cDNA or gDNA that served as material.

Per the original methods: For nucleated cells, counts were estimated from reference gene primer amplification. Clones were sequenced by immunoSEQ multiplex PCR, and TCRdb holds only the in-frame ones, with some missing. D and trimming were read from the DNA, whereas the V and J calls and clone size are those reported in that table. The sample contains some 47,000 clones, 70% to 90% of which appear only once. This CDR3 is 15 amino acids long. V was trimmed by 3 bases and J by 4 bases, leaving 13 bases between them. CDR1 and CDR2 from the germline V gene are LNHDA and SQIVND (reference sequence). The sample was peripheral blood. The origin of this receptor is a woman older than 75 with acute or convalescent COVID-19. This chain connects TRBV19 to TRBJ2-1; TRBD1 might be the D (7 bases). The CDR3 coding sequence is TGTGCCAGTAGTATGGAACAGGGGAGGTACAATGAGCAGTTCTTC. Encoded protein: CASSMEQGRYNEQFF.